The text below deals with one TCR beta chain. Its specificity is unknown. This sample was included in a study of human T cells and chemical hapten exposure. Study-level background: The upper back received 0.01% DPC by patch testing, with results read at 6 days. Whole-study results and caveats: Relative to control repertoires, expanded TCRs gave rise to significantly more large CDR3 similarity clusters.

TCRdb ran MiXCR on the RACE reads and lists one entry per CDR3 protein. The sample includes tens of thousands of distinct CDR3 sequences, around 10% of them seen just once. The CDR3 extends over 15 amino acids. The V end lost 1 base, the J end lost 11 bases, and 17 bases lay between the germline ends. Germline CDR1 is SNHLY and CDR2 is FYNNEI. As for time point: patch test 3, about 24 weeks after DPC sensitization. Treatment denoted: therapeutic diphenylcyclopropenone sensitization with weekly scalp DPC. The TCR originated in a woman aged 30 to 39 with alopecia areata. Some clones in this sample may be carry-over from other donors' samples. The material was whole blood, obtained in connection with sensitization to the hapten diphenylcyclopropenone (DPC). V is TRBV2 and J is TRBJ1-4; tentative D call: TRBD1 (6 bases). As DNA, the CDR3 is TGTGCCAGCAGTGAAGGTGCCAGGGGAGGTTGGAAACTGTTTTTT. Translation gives CASSEGARGGWKLFF. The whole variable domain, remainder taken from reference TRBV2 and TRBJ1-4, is EPEVTQTPSHQVTQMGQEVILRCVPISNHLYFYWYRQILGQKVEFLVSFYNNEISEKSEIFDDQFSVERPDGSNFTLKIRSTKLEDSAMYFCASSEGARGGWKLFFGSGTQLSVL.